This T cell receptor (beta chain) is drawn from a study of identical twins. Whole-study findings and limits: Zero-insertion analyses might be partly confounded by invariant T cells like MAIT and iNKT.

Trimming pared 3 bases from V and 0 bases from J, leaving 10 bases between. This CDR3 contains 15 residues. CDR1 SGHNT and CDR2 YENEEA come from the germline V gene. This clonotype was recorded a few times. Its antigen is not identified. Unique molecular identifiers were in the cDNA, with template-switch universal primer binding. TCRdb independently ran MiXCR on the 5' RACE reads; one entry per CDR3 protein. Among some 630,000 distinct CDR3 sequences listed, about 7.1% were seen once. These data are also associated with another study on yellow fever vaccine responses in identical twins. That study reports: After vaccination, twins' T cell response reportedly seemed partly convergent, partly personalized.

The genes are TRBV11-3 and TRBJ2-3; D is possibly TRBD2 (5 bases). The sample was PBMCs. The sequence came from a woman aged 18-30 years in good health. CDR3 sequence reads: CASSFRSGSTDTQYF. CDR3 bases: TGTGCCAGCAGCTTTCGGAGCGGAAGCACAGATACGCAGTATTTT.